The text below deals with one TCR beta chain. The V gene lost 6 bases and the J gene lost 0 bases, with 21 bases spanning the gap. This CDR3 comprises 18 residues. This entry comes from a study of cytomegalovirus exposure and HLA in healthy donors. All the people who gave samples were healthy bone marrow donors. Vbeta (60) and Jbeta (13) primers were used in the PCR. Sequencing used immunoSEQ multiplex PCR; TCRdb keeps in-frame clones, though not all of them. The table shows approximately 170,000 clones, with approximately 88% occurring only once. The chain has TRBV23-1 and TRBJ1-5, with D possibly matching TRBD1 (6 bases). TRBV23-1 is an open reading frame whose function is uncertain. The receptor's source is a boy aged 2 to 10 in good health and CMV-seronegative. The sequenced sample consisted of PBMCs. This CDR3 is CASSLRPKTGISNQPQHF. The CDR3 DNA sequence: TGCGCCAGCAGCCTCCGGCCCAAGACAGGAATTAGCAATCAGCCCCAGCATTTT.